This paragraph covers one TCR beta chain sequence. Its target is unknown. CDR1 and CDR2 from the germline V gene are MNHEY and SMNVEV (reference sequence). CDR3 length: 16 amino acids. The V gene end was trimmed by 4 bases and the J gene end by 5 bases; junction bases not matched to a gene: 7. CD45RO-negative, CCR7-selected cells formed the naive CD8 fraction, which excluded terminally differentiated effector memory CD45RA+ cells. The data belong to a study of shared clonotypes between healthy human individuals. Study-wide context: Each donor's CD8 memory used one plate, CD8 naive two, each CD4 subset three.

Clones were read by immunoSEQ multiplex PCR, and TCRdb kept only the in-frame ones, dropping some. The data show roughly 2,000,000 clones, just under 95% seen once. Study-level points and caveats: Sorted-subset sequencing, rarefaction showed, was incomplete despite large depth.

The source is a man between 18 and 29 years old in good health. This chain links TRBV27 with TRBJ2-1; 11 positions match TRBD2. The sequenced material came from naive CD8+ T cells sorted from blood. The CDR3 nucleotides read TGTGCCAGCAGTTCACGAGTAGCGGGAGGGAACAATGAGCAGTTCTTC. Protein sequence: CASSSRVAGGNNEQFF.